This TCR beta chain was sequenced in a study of neurological immune-mediated disorders. General observations from the study: HTLV-1-associated myelopathy had the most TCR clonal expansion, whereas multiple sclerosis had the least (lower than in healthy controls). A possible signature appeared as one related-CDR3 cluster, in which phylogenetic grouping placed the repertoires of 18 of 34 multiple sclerosis patients.

This clonotype occurred many times. The target antigen is unknown. This CDR3 region has 13 residues. In germline, CDR1 is SGDLS, CDR2 YYNGEE. V was cut by 4 bases and J by 7 bases, with 12 bases left in between. Synthesis of cDNA used 5'RACE (with 10-nucleotide random UMIs). TCRdb redid the calling of the 5' RACE reads with MiXCR, one entry per CDR3 protein. There are fewer than 80,000 distinct CDR3 sequences in the sample; around 5.2% occur only once, and about 2.8% lies in the top ten. Preparation of the unsorted libraries drew on 2 million PBMCs stored at -80 C. Sequencing input: PBMCs. This clonotype originated in a woman aged 30 to 39 with multiple sclerosis. V gene TRBV9 combines with J gene TRBJ2-4; tentatively, D is TRBD2 (5 bases). CDR3 sequence reads: CASSPHTGNIQYF. The CDR3 DNA follows: TGTGCCAGCAGCCCGCATACGGGGAACATTCAGTACTTC.